Listed here are 30 T cell receptor beta chains from one sample, sequenced in a study of T cells in Graves' hyperthyroidism and ophthalmopathy. Authors of the study amplified TCR beta CDR3 regions from RNA transcripts. Carried out on the TCR CDR3, a first-round RT-PCR used the HTBI primer set. TCRdb called the multiplex PCR reads again in MiXCR, with one record for every CDR3 protein. The repertoire consists of hundreds of thousands of distinct CDR3 sequences, with approximately 20% occurring once and the leading ten covering around 3.4%. The specimen sequenced was blood. Receptor source: a woman between 18 and 30 years old with Graves' hyperthyroidism.

In this sample, this clonotype turned up many times. The genes are TRBV29-1 and TRBJ1-2; D possibly corresponds to TRBD1 (5 bases). V was pared by 0 bases and J by 8 bases, with 13 bases between. This CDR3 is 13 amino acids long. Germline CDR1 is SQVTM and CDR2 is ANQGSEA. The CDR3 protein is CSVEDRERLGYTF. The CDR3 DNA is TGCAGCGTTGAAGACAGGGAGCGCTTAGGCTACACCTTC.

Notes on this clonotype: A much bigger clone sits one base away, suggesting this may be a read error. The rearrangement uses TRBV2 and TRBJ1-6; 7 bases match TRBD1. This CDR3 region has 15 residues. Germline CDR1 and CDR2: SNHLY and FYNNEI. This CDR3 is CASRGQLTAGSALHF. The CDR3 DNA is TGTGCCAGCAGGGGACAGTTAACTGCGGGTTCAGCCCTCCACTTT.

This clonotype came up many times. V is TRBV6-1 and J is TRBJ2-7, with TRBD2 matching over 10 bases. V lost 3 bases to trimming and J lost 9 bases; unmatched junction nucleotides: 11. Germline V gives CDR1 MNHNS, CDR2 SASEGT. This CDR3 region has 15 residues. CDR3 amino acids: CASSDQTSGFVGQYF. In DNA form, the CDR3 reads TGTGCCAGCAGTGACCAGACTAGCGGGTTTGTCGGGCAGTACTTC.

The table lists this clonotype with many counts. CDR3: CASILTGLVYGYTF. The CDR3 DNA sequence: TGTGCCAGCATTCTGACAGGGTTAGTCTATGGCTACACCTTC. J is TRBJ1-2 and V is TRBV6-5, with TRBD1 matching 7 bases. This CDR3 comprises 14 residues. V gave up 7 bases and J gave up 4 bases; unmatched junction bases: 9. Germline CDR1 reads MNHEY; CDR2 reads SVGAGI.

This clonotype was seen more than once but under ten times. The V call is TRBV20-1, the J call TRBJ2-7; 10 nucleotides match TRBD2. V was pared by 5 bases and J by 0 bases, with 7 bases of the junction left unmatched. Germline assignment: CDR1 DFQATT and CDR2 SNEGSKA (reference sequence). The CDR3 runs 15 residues. DNA of the CDR3: TGCAGTGCTGGGAAAAGCGGGGGGGCCTCCTACGAGCAGTACTTC. Residues: CSAGKSGGASYEQYF.

This clonotype was counted many times. The chain joins TRBV27 to TRBJ1-1; D unclear. Trimming removed 3 bases from V and 0 bases from J, with 8 bases in between. The germline V gene has CDR1 MNHEY and CDR2 SMNVEV (reference sequence). This CDR3 is built from 14 residues. The CDR3 spells CASSFRVMNTEAFF. The CDR3 coding sequence is TGTGCCAGCAGTTTTCGGGTCATGAACACTGAAGCTTTCTTT.

In its sample, this clonotype was seen many times. The chain joins TRBV28 to TRBJ2-7; no reliable D call. The V gene lost 6 bases and the J gene lost 3 bases, with 18 bases spanning the gap. The CDR3 extends over 15 amino acids. CDR1 and CDR2 from the germline V gene are MDHEN and SYDVKM. CDR3 protein: CASSLVESTLYEQYF. CDR3 bases: TGTGCCAGCAGCCTTGTGGAGTCAACCCTCTACGAGCAGTACTTC.

This clonotype was seen many times. The chain employs TRBV6-6 and TRBJ2-3, with D maybe TRBD1 (6 bases). Germline lookup yields CDR1 MNHNY and CDR2 SVGAGI (reference sequence). This CDR3 has 15 residues. The V and J ends lost 8 bases and 5 bases respectively, with 20 bases between them. The CDR3 region has the DNA TGTGCCAGCCATGAAAGGGCAGGGGTAAGAGATACGCAGTATTTT. It yields the protein CASHERAGVRDTQYF.

This clonotype was recorded at least ten times. The chain employs TRBV15 and TRBJ1-5, with D unclear. Deletions cut 5 bases from V and 3 bases from J, with 17 bases between. Germline V gene data show CDR1 as LNHNV and CDR2 as YYDKDF (reference sequence). The CDR3 has 16 residues. In DNA form, the CDR3 reads TGTGCCACCAGCGGACGGAGGACGGCCTCCAATCAGCCCCAGCATTTT. Residues: CATSGRRTASNQPQHF. The full variable domain, completed using reference TRBV15 and TRBJ1-5, is DAMVIQNPRYQVTQFGKPVTLSCSQTLNHNVMYWYQQKSSQAPKLLFHYYDKDFNNEADTPDNFQSRRPNTSFCFLDIRSPGLGDTAMYLCATSGRRTASNQPQHFGDGTRLSIL.

At least ten counts were recorded for this clonotype. Given the absence of the conserved phenylalanine or tryptophan at the CDR3 end, a read error is likely. The chain couples TRBV27 to TRBJ2-2; 7 nucleotides agree with TRBD2. The V gene end was trimmed by 5 bases and the J gene end by 5 bases; junction bases not matched to a gene: 5. The germline V gene encodes CDR1 MNHEY and CDR2 SMNVEV (reference sequence). The CDR3 contains 14 residues. CDR3 in DNA: TGTGCCAGCAGTCCAGCGGGGTGGACCGGGGAGCTGTTTCTT. Protein product: CASSPAGWTGELFL.

In its sample, this clonotype was seen many times. This sequence joins TRBV11-2 and TRBJ2-7; no clear D gene. The CDR3 totals 16 residues. From germline, CDR1 is SGHAT and CDR2 FQNNGV. V shed 0 bases and J shed 2 bases, with 14 bases lying between them. The CDR3: CASSLDSSTAAYEQYF. The CDR3 nucleotides are TGTGCCAGCAGCTTAGATTCGAGCACGGCGGCCTACGAGCAGTACTTC.

This clonotype was recorded at least ten times. The chain couples TRBV5-1 to TRBJ1-5; no clear D gene. The CDR3 has 13 amino acids. Per germline, CDR1 SGHRS and CDR2 YFSETQ. V was shortened by 4 bases and J by 7 bases, with 12 bases between the two germline ends. DNA for the CDR3: TGCGCCAGCAGCACGGACGGCAGGCAGCCCCAGCATTTT. This encodes CASSTDGRQPQHF.

The sample holds many counts of this clonotype. J is TRBJ2-5 and V is TRBV11-1; TRBD1 is a possible D gene (5 bases). Germline V lookup: CDR1 SGHAT, CDR2 FQDESV (reference sequence). CDR3 length equals 15 residues. The ends were cut back, 2 bases at V and 5 bases at J, with 15 bases in the middle. CDR3 sequence: CASSLFGHLGETQYF. The DNA for the CDR3 is TGTGCCAGCAGCTTATTCGGACACTTGGGGGAGACCCAGTACTTC.

This clonotype has only one observation. This chain links TRBV11-3 with TRBJ1-2; D is perhaps TRBD1 (5 bases). CDR1 is SGHNT, CDR2 YENEEA, per germline. The V end lost 6 bases, the J end lost 2 bases, and 10 bases lay between the germline ends. This CDR3 contains 13 residues. The CDR3 nucleotides read TGTGCCAGCAGTGGTAAGGGGAACTATGGCTACACCTTC. It specifies CASSGKGNYGYTF. The whole variable domain, remainder taken from reference TRBV11-3 and TRBJ1-2, is EAGVVQSPRYKIIEKKQPVAFWCNPISGHNTLYWYLQNLGQGPELLIRYENEEAVDDSQLPKDRFSAERLKGVDSTLKIQPAELGDSAVYLCASSGKGNYGYTFGSGTRLTVV.

The V and J genes are TRBV11-2 and TRBJ2-7; D is unresolved. The CDR3 covers 16 residues. Germline V gives CDR1 SGHAT, CDR2 FQNNGV. Trimming took off 1 base at V and 0 bases at J, with 13 bases between the two ends. CDR3 bases: TGTGCCAGCAGCTTAGTGGCTTATTCTAGCTCCTACGAGCAGTACTTC. Its protein is CASSLVAYSSSYEQYF.

This clonotype was seen ten or more times. The V and J genes are TRBV20-1 and TRBJ1-1, with D possibly matching TRBD1 (5 bases). The V and J ends lost 1 base and 3 bases respectively, with 12 bases between them. Germline lookup yields CDR1 DFQATT and CDR2 SNEGSKA (reference sequence). This CDR3 spans 14 amino acids. The CDR3 protein is CSARVGGTYTEAFF. The CDR3 nucleotides read TGCAGTGCTAGAGTCGGGGGAACATACACTGAAGCTTTCTTT.

This clonotype was detected ten times or more. The chain combines TRBV12-3 or TRBV12-4 with TRBJ2-5; 7 bases map to TRBD1. V lost 3 bases and J lost 4; bases outside the gene matches: 8. CDR3 length equals 15 residues. CDR3 in DNA: TGTGCCAGCAGTTTGAAAAGGGGGCTTGGAGAGACCCAGTACTTC. It codes for CASSLKRGLGETQYF.

This clonotype was recorded at least ten times. The chain has TRBV20-1 and TRBJ2-5; 9 bases line up with TRBD2. With V trimmed by 6 bases and J by 5 bases, 10 bases remained unmatched. CDR3 length equals 14 residues. Germline values: CDR1 DFQATT, CDR2 SNEGSKA (reference sequence). The CDR3 is CSASRAGGEETQYF. CDR3 DNA: TGCAGTGCCTCGAGGGCGGGGGGGGAGGAGACCCAGTACTTC.

This clonotype was detected many times. The chain has TRBV12-3 or TRBV12-4 and TRBJ1-5, with unresolved D. V gave up 5 bases and J gave up 0 bases, with 8 bases separating them. This CDR3 has 14 amino acids. As DNA, the CDR3 is TGTGCCAGCAGTCTGGCGTATAGCAATCAGCCCCAGCATTTT. Its translation: CASSLAYSNQPQHF.

Ten or more counts support this clonotype. The chain links TRBV27 to TRBJ1-1; no clear D gene. CDR1 MNHEY and CDR2 SMNVEV come from the germline V gene (reference sequence). This CDR3 contains 14 residues. Between the trimmed V and J ends, which lost 5 bases and 0 bases, there was a span of 10 bases. Written as DNA, the CDR3 is TGTGCCAGCAGTAGACCGGGGTTGAACACTGAAGCTTTCTTT. Translated: CASSRPGLNTEAFF.

The CDR3 sequence is CSASVGTSGGYQETQYF. As DNA, the CDR3 is TGCAGTGCTAGTGTGGGGACTAGCGGTGGGTACCAAGAGACCCAGTACTTC. The chain employs TRBV20-1 and TRBJ2-5; TRBD2 matches 11 bases. After removal of 3 bases from V and 0 bases from J, the junction contained 9 bases not matched to a gene. The CDR3 is 17 residues long. CDR1 is DFQATT, CDR2 SNEGSKA, per germline (reference sequence).

This clonotype was picked up many times. The J gene is TRBJ1-2, the V gene TRBV20-1; tentatively, D is TRBD1 (6 bases). The germline V gene has CDR1 DFQATT and CDR2 SNEGSKA (reference sequence). V lost 5 bases and J 8 bases, leaving 12 bases between the germline ends. There are 11 residues in the CDR3. The CDR3 bases are TGCAGTGCTCCTCAGGGGCGGGGCTACACCTTC. Protein: CSAPQGRGYTF.

This rearrangement joins TRBV5-1 to TRBJ1-2, with D perhaps TRBD1 (5 bases). The CDR3 runs 15 residues. CDR1 and CDR2 (germline): SGHRS, YFSETQ. The V gene lost 4 bases and the J gene lost 2 bases, with 15 bases spanning the gap. CDR3 in amino acids: CASSPKPGGNYGYTF. Written as DNA, the CDR3 is TGCGCCAGCAGCCCCAAGCCCGGGGGAAACTATGGCTACACCTTC.

This clonotype has a count of ten or more. This rearrangement joins TRBV3-1 to TRBJ1-1, with D tentatively TRBD1 (5 bases). Germline values: CDR1 LGHDT, CDR2 YNNKEL (reference sequence). Trimming took 3 bases from V and 3 from J, leaving 8 bases between them. The CDR3 covers 13 residues. This CDR3 is CASSQTGDTEAFF. The CDR3 bases are TGTGCCAGCAGCCAGACGGGGGACACTGAAGCTTTCTTT.

J is TRBJ2-5 and V is TRBV28, with 9 bases that match TRBD2. CDR3 length: 14 residues. V shed 5 bases and J 5 bases; nucleotides not matched to a gene: 6. The V gene's germline CDR1 is MDHEN and CDR2 SYDVKM. CDR3 amino acids: CASSNSGSLETQYF. In nucleotides, the CDR3 is TGTGCCAGCAGTAATAGCGGGAGTCTGGAGACCCAGTACTTC. Filled out from reference TRBV28 and TRBJ2-5, the complete variable domain reads DVKVTQSSRYLVKRTGEKVFLECVQDMDHENMFWYRQDPGLGLRLIYFSYDVKMKEKGDIPEGYSVSREKKERFSLILESASTNQTSMYLCASSNSGSLETQYFGPGTRLLVL.

In its sample, this clonotype was seen many times. The chain couples TRBV10-3 to TRBJ2-7; 8 bases map to TRBD1. V trimming: 3 bases; J trimming: 3 bases; junction bases outside the gene matches: 4. Germline-derived CDR1 and CDR2 are ENHRY and SYGVKD. This CDR3 has 14 amino acids. CDR3 nucleotide sequence: TGTGCCATCAGTGACCGGGACAGGATCTACGAGCAGTACTTC. This encodes CAISDRDRIYEQYF.

In this sample, this clonotype turned up many times. This chain uses TRBV5-5 with TRBJ2-7; D remains unclear. Germline CDR1 SGHKS, CDR2 YYEKEE (reference sequence). V was pared by 0 bases and J by 2 bases, with 12 bases between. The CDR3 is 15 amino acids. For the CDR3, the DNA is TGTGCCAGCAGCTTGGCTCCAGGTCCTACCTACGAGCAGTACTTC. It is translated as CASSLAPGPTYEQYF.

This clonotype was seen repeatedly, ten times or more. This sequence joins TRBV29-1 and TRBJ1-1; 7 positions match TRBD1. Germline assignment: CDR1 SQVTM and CDR2 ANQGSEA. There are 13 residues in the CDR3. Trimming took 3 bases from V and 4 from J; bases not matched to a gene: 5. CDR3 protein: CSVEGDSPTEAFF. In DNA form, the CDR3 reads TGCAGCGTTGAGGGGGACAGTCCCACTGAAGCTTTCTTT.

At least ten counts were recorded for this clonotype. The rearrangement joins TRBV6-1 to TRBJ2-5; 9 bases are a match to TRBD1. The CDR3 contains 15 residues. V shed 4 bases and J 4 bases; nucleotides not matched to a gene: 7. Germline CDR1 MNHNS, CDR2 SASEGT. The CDR3 DNA reads as TGTGCCAGCAGTGCCGGGACAGGGAATGTAGAGACCCAGTACTTC. Translated, it gives CASSAGTGNVETQYF.

With regard to this clonotype: A much larger clone differs by one base, so this may be a read error. The chain joins TRBV7-2 to TRBJ2-7, with 14 positions matching TRBD2. Germline V CDR1 and CDR2: SGHTA, FQGNSA. This CDR3 region has 15 residues. J gave up 7 bases and V 5 bases, and 7 bases lay outside the gene matches. DNA for the CDR3: TGTGCCAGCAGCCTGACTAGCGGGGGGGCCAATGAGCAGTACTTC. This translates into CASSLTSGGANEQYF.